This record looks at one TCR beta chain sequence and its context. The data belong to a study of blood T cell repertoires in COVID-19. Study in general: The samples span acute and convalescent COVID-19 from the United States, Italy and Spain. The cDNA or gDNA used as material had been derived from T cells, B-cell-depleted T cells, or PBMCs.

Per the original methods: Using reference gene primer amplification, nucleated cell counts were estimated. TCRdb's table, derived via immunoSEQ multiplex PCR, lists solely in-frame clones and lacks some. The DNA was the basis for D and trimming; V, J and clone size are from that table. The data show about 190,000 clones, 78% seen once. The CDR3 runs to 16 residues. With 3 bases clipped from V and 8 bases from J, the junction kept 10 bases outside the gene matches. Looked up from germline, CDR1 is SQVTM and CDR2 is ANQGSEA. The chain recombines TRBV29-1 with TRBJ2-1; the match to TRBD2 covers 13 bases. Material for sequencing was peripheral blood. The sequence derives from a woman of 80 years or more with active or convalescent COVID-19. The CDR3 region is CSVDILGLAGVHEQFF. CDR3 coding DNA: TGCAGCGTTGATATACTTGGACTAGCGGGGGTCCATGAGCAGTTCTTC.